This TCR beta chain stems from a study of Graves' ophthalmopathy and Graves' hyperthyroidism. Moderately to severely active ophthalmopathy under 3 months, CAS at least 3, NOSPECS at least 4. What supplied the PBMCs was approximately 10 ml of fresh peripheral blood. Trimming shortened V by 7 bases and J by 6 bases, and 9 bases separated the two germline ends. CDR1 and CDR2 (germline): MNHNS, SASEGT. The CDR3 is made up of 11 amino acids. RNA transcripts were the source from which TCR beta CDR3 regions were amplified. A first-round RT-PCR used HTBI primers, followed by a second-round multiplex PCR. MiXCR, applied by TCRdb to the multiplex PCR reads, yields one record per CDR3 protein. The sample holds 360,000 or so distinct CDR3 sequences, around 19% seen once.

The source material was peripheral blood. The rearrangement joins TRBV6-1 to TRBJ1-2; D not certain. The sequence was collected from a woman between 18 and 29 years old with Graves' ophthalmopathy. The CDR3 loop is CASTDGDGYTF. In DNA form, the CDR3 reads TGTGCCAGCACGGACGGAGATGGCTACACCTTC.